This TCR beta chain stems from a study of low-dose radiotherapy and immunotherapy resistance in tumors. As for time point: after trial treatment. Documented treatment: LDRT plus nivolumab, ipilimumab, low-dose cyclophosphamide and aspirin (RACIN trial). The V gene end was trimmed by 5 bases and the J gene end by 6 bases; junction bases not matched to a gene: 9. The germline gives CDR1 MDHEN, CDR2 SYDVKM. CDR3 length equals 15 residues. Covering alpha and beta chains, TRAV- and TRBV-specific primers were used for the first-strand cDNA. A constant-region primer paired with the V-primer adapter amplified TCRs over approximately 18 PCR cycles. Using its own MiXCR run on the reads, TCRdb lists one record per CDR3 protein. The sample holds about 35,000 distinct CDR3 sequences, less than 25% seen once.

The chain combines TRBV28 with TRBJ2-3; 9 bases map to TRBD1. The material sequenced was PBMCs, taken after low-dose radiotherapy plus immunotherapy. The source of this sequence is a female donor with ovarian cancer. The CDR3 is CASSPRDRAVDTQYF. Here the CDR3 DNA reads TGTGCCAGCAGTCCCCGGGACAGGGCGGTCGATACGCAGTATTTT.